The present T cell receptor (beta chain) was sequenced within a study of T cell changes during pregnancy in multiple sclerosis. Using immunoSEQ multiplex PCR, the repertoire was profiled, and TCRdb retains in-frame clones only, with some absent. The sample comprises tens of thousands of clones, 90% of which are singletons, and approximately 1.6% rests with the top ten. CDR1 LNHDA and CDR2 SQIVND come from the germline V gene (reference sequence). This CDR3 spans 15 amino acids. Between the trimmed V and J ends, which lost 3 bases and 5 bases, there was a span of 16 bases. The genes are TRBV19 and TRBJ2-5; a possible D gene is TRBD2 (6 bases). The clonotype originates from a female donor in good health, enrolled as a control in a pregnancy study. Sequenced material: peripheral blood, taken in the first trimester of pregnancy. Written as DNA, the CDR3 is TGTGCCAGTAGTATTGGAGGGGCGGGATCGGAGACCCAGTACTTC. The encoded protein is CASSIGGAGSETQYF.